The TCR beta chain under discussion was sequenced for a study of CD4+ T cells in melanoma. Study findings and constraints: A reported correlation linked neoantigen-specific CD4+ T cells to CD8+, macrophage and B cell function. Neoantigen-specific CD4+ T cells in melanoma reportedly had diverse differentiation states.

Regarding this clone: Its antigen is not known.

The table came from immunoSEQ multiplex PCR; TCRdb's copy has only in-frame clones and leaves some out. The sample gives tens of thousands of clones, roughly 78% of which show up once; around 9.7% is in the top ten. There are 14 residues in the CDR3. Germline V gene sequence: CDR1 GTSNPN, CDR2 SVGIG (reference sequence). Trimming took 0 bases from V and 4 from J, leaving 13 bases between them. The J gene is TRBJ2-7, the V gene TRBV30; tentatively, D is TRBD2 (7 bases). The receptor's source is a human donor with melanoma. This CDR3 is CAWSVPGGEYEQYF. The DNA for the CDR3 is TGTGCCTGGAGTGTACCGGGGGGCGAGTACGAGCAGTACTTC.